This record looks at one T cell receptor (beta chain) sequence and its context. These data are taken from a study of blood T cell repertoires in COVID-19. Data came from immunoSEQ multiplex PCR; TCRdb stores just in-frame clones and leaves some out. The data show about 310,000 clones, 90% seen once. The length of the CDR3 is 15 residues. Per the germline V gene, CDR1 is SGDLS and CDR2 is YYNGEE. The V and J ends lost 4 bases and 9 bases, in that order; junction bases with no gene match: 13. J is TRBJ2-1 and V is TRBV9, with 7 bases lining up with TRBD2. The receptor was derived from a woman in her late teens or twenties with acute COVID-19. The material sequenced was PBMCs or T cells enriched from blood (not recorded which). The CDR3, as DNA: TGTGCCAGCAGCCCCCCTTGGCCAGGGAGGGGTGAGCAGTTCTTC. It is translated as CASSPPWPGRGEQFF.